The clone carrying this T cell receptor (beta chain) was observed at least ten times. Antigen specificity is unknown. This sample is part of a study of CD8 T cells in ankylosing spondylitis. Study findings and constraints: Prior literature has documented some motif variants in synovial fluid and blood from reactive arthritis. The clones that were linked to disease were reported to be significantly enriched in matched synovial fluid samples from ankylosing spondylitis patients. Seemingly distinctive of ankylosing spondylitis blood was a TCR beta motif formed by eight highly homologous variants.

Library preparation for TCR beta used quantitative 5'-RACE with molecular barcodes. TCRdb redid the calling of the 5' RACE reads with MiXCR, one entry per CDR3 protein. The sample includes approximately 92,000 distinct CDR3 sequences, 8.8% of them seen just once. The V and J ends lost 1 base and 4 bases respectively, with 13 bases between them. The germline V gene encodes CDR1 SGHTA and CDR2 FQGTGA. The CDR3 is 15 amino acids. Material: blood, either unsorted or a sorted T cell fraction (not recorded which). The chain joins TRBV7-3 to TRBJ2-5; the D is unclear. The TCR was taken from a male donor with ankylosing spondylitis or in good health (not recorded which). CDR3 loop: CASSLMPAVRETQYF. Here the CDR3 DNA reads TGTGCCAGCAGCTTAATGCCGGCGGTAAGAGAGACCCAGTACTTC.